This TCR beta chain was sequenced during a study of graft-versus-host responses after intestinal transplantation. Assay used: immunoSEQ multiplex PCR; TCRdb lists only in-frame clones, some missing. The sample shows around 45,000 clones, approximately 94% of them seen only once. Losses at the gene ends were 4 bases for V and 5 bases for J; bases not matched to a gene: 8. The CDR3 spans 14 residues. Germline values: CDR1 SGHDT, CDR2 YYEEEE. This clonotype originated in a human patient who received an intestinal transplant, so some T cells may come from the graft donor. The rearrangement uses TRBV5-6 and TRBJ1-1; 7 bases align to TRBD1. Sequencing used PBMCs, obtained approximately 360 days after intestinal transplant. The chain's CDR3 is CASSMSYRGTEAFF. CDR3 bases: TGTGCCAGCAGCATGTCGTACAGGGGAACTGAAGCTTTCTTT.